This entry lists 8 T cell receptor beta chains sequenced from one sample in a study of blood T cell repertoires in COVID-19. The repertoire was sequenced with immunoSEQ multiplex PCR; TCRdb's copy has only in-frame clones and lacks some. This sample has 130,000 or so clones, with over 70% found just once. Material for sequencing was peripheral blood. The receptors derive from a man older than 75 with active or convalescent COVID-19.

V usage is TRBV2 and J usage is TRBJ1-2; 7 bases line up with TRBD1. CDR1 is SNHLY, CDR2 FYNNEI, per germline. The CDR3 is made up of 14 amino acids. The V segment lost 5 bases and the J segment 4 bases; nucleotides outside the gene matches: 7. CDR3 DNA: TGTGCCAGCAGTCAGACAGGGCAGATCTATGGCTACACCTTC. This sequence encodes CASSQTGQIYGYTF.

The chain uses TRBV7-9 and TRBJ2-7; tentatively, D is TRBD2 (6 bases). The V gene lost 2 bases and the J gene lost 2 bases, with 10 bases spanning the gap. Germline values: CDR1 SEHNR, CDR2 FQNEAQ (reference sequence). The CDR3 totals 14 residues. The CDR3 DNA reads TGTGCCAGCAGCTTATCTGGGGGGACCTACGAGCAGTACTTC. Translating it yields CASSLSGGTYEQYF.

The chain has TRBV5-8 and TRBJ1-2; possible D gene TRBD1, 5 bases. Germline CDR1 reads SGHTS; CDR2 reads YDEGEE. This CDR3 has 13 amino acids. Trimming stripped 1 base from V and 8 bases from J, with 12 bases between. CDR3 region: CASSLSGVGGYTF. The CDR3 DNA reads as TGTGCCAGCAGCTTGTCGGGGGTCGGCGGCTACACCTTC.

This clone is a singleton in its sample. The chain combines TRBV12-3 or TRBV12-4 with TRBJ1-1; D unresolved. V lost 2 bases to trimming and J lost 0 bases, with 4 bases between them. This CDR3 is 13 amino acids long. CDR3 bases: TGTGCCAGCAGTTTATCCTTGAACACTGAAGCTTTCTTT. Translating gives CASSLSLNTEAFF.

This rearrangement joins TRBV6-5 to TRBJ1-2; no clear D gene. The CDR3 is 13 amino acids. The V end lost 0 bases, the J end lost 6 bases, and 8 bases lay between the germline ends. From germline, CDR1 is MNHEY and CDR2 SVGAGI. The CDR3 coding sequence is TGTGCCAGCAGTTACTCTGCCCGGGATGGCTACACCTTC. This gives the protein CASSYSARDGYTF.

The genes are TRBV5-1 and TRBJ2-3; TRBD1 matches 8 bases. This CDR3 comprises 13 residues. CDR1 SGHRS and CDR2 YFSETQ come from the germline V gene. V shed 2 bases and J 9 bases; nucleotides not matched to a gene: 5. The chain's CDR3 is CASSFGTGTTQYF. The CDR3 DNA reads TGCGCCAGCAGCTTCGGGACAGGTACAACGCAGTATTTT. Together with reference TRBV5-1 and TRBJ2-3, the CDR3 gives the full variable domain: KAGVTQTPRYLIKTRGQQVTLSCSPISGHRSVSWYQQTPGQGLQFLFEYFSETQRNKGNFPGRFSGRQFSNSRSEMNVSTLELGDSALYLCASSFGTGTTQYFGPGTRLTVL.

The chain combines TRBV7-9 with TRBJ1-5; 9 bases align to TRBD1. After removal of 5 bases from V and 6 bases from J, the junction contained 5 bases not matched to a gene. Germline V lookup: CDR1 SEHNR, CDR2 FQNEAQ (reference sequence). The length of the CDR3 is 14 residues. Here the CDR3 reads CASSQGTGSQPQHF. In DNA form, the CDR3 reads TGTGCCAGCAGCCAAGGGACAGGGAGTCAGCCCCAGCATTTT.

This chain connects TRBV5-1 to TRBJ2-1; 10 positions match TRBD1. CDR1 and CDR2 from the germline V gene are SGHRS and YFSETQ. CDR3 size: 15 residues. Losses at the gene ends were 1 base for V and 4 bases for J; bases not matched to a gene: 2. This chain's CDR3 is CASSLRQGAYNEQFF. The CDR3 bases are TGCGCCAGCAGCTTGAGACAGGGGGCTTACAATGAGCAGTTCTTC.